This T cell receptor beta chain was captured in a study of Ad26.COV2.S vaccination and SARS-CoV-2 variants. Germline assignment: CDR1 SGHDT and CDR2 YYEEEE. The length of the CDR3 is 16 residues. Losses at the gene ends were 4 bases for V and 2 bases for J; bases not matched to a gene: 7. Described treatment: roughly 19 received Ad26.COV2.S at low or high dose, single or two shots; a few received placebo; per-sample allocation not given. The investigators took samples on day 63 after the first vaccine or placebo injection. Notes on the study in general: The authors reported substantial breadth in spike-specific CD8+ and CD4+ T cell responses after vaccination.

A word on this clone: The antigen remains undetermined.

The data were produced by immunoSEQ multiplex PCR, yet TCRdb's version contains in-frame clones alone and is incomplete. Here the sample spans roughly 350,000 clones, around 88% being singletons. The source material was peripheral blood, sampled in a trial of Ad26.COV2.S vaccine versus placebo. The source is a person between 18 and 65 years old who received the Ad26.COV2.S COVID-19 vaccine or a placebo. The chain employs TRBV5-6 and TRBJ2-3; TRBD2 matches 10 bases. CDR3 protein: CASSNPTSGYTDTQYF. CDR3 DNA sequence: TGTGCCAGCAGCAACCCGACTAGCGGGTACACAGATACGCAGTATTTT.